A single sample gave rise to the 8 T cell receptor beta chains below, sequenced in a study of technical replicates of blood from several donors. The repertoire was sequenced with immunoSEQ multiplex PCR; TCRdb's copy has only in-frame clones and lacks some. The data contain tens of thousands of clones, approximately 96% of them singletons. The material sequenced was T cells isolated from PBMCs. Every receptor here comes from a human donor in good health.

The J gene is TRBJ2-7, the V gene TRBV30, with 7 bases that match TRBD2. J lost 4 bases, V lost 3 bases, and 12 bases had no gene match. The CDR3 spans 15 residues. The germline V gene has CDR1 GTSNPN and CDR2 SVGIG (reference sequence). CDR3 protein: CAWRGRVGLGYEQYF. As DNA, the CDR3 is TGTGCCTGGAGAGGGCGGGTTGGACTAGGGTACGAGCAGTACTTC.

This clone was detected a few times. The chain uses TRBV29-1 and TRBJ2-3; 7 bases fit TRBD2. V was pared by 0 bases and J by 4 bases, with 7 bases of the junction left unmatched. This CDR3 has 15 residues. The V gene's germline CDR1 is SQVTM and CDR2 ANQGSEA. This CDR3 reads CSVEDGGRGSDTQYF. In nucleotides, the CDR3 is TGCAGCGTTGAAGACGGCGGGAGAGGTTCAGATACGCAGTATTTT.

The CDR3 loop reads CASSLEWTSGSGVDEQFF. Written as DNA, the CDR3 is TGTGCCAGCAGCTTAGAGTGGACTAGCGGGAGTGGGGTTGATGAGCAGTTCTTC. The gene calls are TRBV7-2 and TRBJ2-1; 13 bases match TRBD2. This CDR3 comprises 18 residues. J lost 8 bases, V lost 1 base, and 11 bases had no gene match. The germline gives CDR1 SGHTA, CDR2 FQGNSA.

This rearrangement joins TRBV5-1 to TRBJ2-5; no firm D call. V was trimmed by 1 base and J by 2 bases, leaving 6 bases between them. The CDR3 sequence is 13 residues long. The V gene's germline CDR1 is SGHRS and CDR2 YFSETQ. The chain's CDR3 is CASSLWPQETQYF. DNA of the CDR3: TGCGCCAGCAGCTTGTGGCCTCAAGAGACCCAGTACTTC.

DNA of the CDR3: TGTGCCAGCAGTGAAGTCGGGGCCTACGAGCAGTACTTC. Its translation is CASSEVGAYEQYF. The rearrangement uses TRBV2 and TRBJ2-7; D perhaps matches TRBD2 (5 bases). Germline CDR1 reads SNHLY; CDR2 reads FYNNEI. The V gene lost 1 base and the J gene lost 2 bases, with 6 bases spanning the gap. The length of the CDR3 is 13 residues.

This chain links TRBV29-1 with TRBJ2-7, with TRBD2 matching 11 bases. After removal of 7 bases from V and 0 bases from J, the junction contained 14 bases not matched to a gene. This CDR3 contains 17 residues. Germline V gene lookup returns CDR1 SQVTM and CDR2 ANQGSEA. The CDR3 here is CSALFGTSGLISYEQYF. CDR3 nucleotide sequence: TGCAGCGCCCTTTTTGGGACTAGCGGACTCATCTCCTACGAGCAGTACTTC.

The chain has TRBV7-3 and TRBJ1-2; 11 nucleotides line up with TRBD1. Germline loops: CDR1 SGHTA, CDR2 FQGTGA. With 4 bases clipped from V and 6 bases from J, the junction kept 7 bases outside the gene matches. The length of the CDR3 is 15 residues. In nucleotides, the CDR3 is TGTGCCAGCAGCTACGGACAGGGGGCTCGGGATGGCTACACCTTC. Translated, it gives CASSYGQGARDGYTF.

V and J are TRBV4-1 and TRBJ2-1; TRBD1 aligns across 9 bases. Germline V gives CDR1 MGHRA, CDR2 YSYEKL. Losses at the gene ends were 4 bases for V and 3 bases for J; bases not matched to a gene: 19. The CDR3 runs 20 residues. Here the CDR3 reads CASSPMGPGTGFTLYNEQFF. The CDR3 bases are TGCGCCAGCAGCCCGATGGGGCCCGGGACAGGGTTCACTCTCTACAATGAGCAGTTCTTC.